Below, one T cell receptor (beta chain) is given with its context. This clone appeared a single time. Its cognate antigen has yet to be identified. No much larger clone exists at a distance of one base, and base qualities are not known. The protocol used for the library was the immunoSEQ multiplex PCR assay. This immuneACCESS table, as held by TCRdb, lists in-frame sequences with V and J called but not all clones. Of the missing ones, under half trace to an unresolved V gene in checked studies; the others have no known cause. The sample table records approximately 64,000 clones; about 86% of these occur just once. Less than 6.5% of the sample lies in the top ten. This sample was taken from a study of technical replicates of blood from several donors (dated by TCRdb to 2017 to 2019). Trimming takes 0 bases from V and 1 base from J, and the germline ends sit 16 bases apart. The CDR3 numbers 17 residues from cysteine through phenylalanine. Only CDR3 DNA remains: 51 bases, in frame from the first base. CDR1 and CDR2 are read off the germline V gene as LGHNT and FRNRAP.

Sequenced input: PBMCs. The rearrangement combines TRBV12-5 with TRBJ2-7, and perhaps TRBD1 as D gene, on 5 matching bases. The receptor comes from a human donor in good health. Some clones in this sample may be carry-over from other donors' samples. The nucleotides read TGTGCTAGTGGTTTGGTAGTTCTGGACACCACATCCTACGAGCAGTACTTC. Its protein reads: CASGLVVLDTTSYEQYF.